The clone carrying this T cell receptor (beta chain) was picked up many times. What it binds is unknown. These data originate in a study of CD8 T cells in ankylosing spondylitis. Study findings and constraints: A motif of 7 or 8 highly homologous TCR beta variants was seen as apparently characteristic of ankylosing spondylitis blood. Matched ankylosing spondylitis synovial fluid reportedly contained a significantly enriched population of disease-linked clones.

One entry per CDR3 protein, called by TCRdb with MiXCR from the 5' RACE reads. Among around 130,000 distinct CDR3 sequences listed, 7% were seen once. Looked up from germline, CDR1 is MDHEN and CDR2 is SYDVKM. The CDR3 runs to 13 residues. Between the trimmed V and J ends, which lost 7 bases and 4 bases, there was a span of 11 bases. This receptor was obtained from a male donor with ankylosing spondylitis or in good health (not recorded which). This chain links TRBV28 with TRBJ1-5, with a tentative D call TRBD1 (5 bases). The sample taken for sequencing was blood, either unsorted or a sorted T cell fraction (not recorded which). The CDR3 loop reads CASKGTANQPQHF. The CDR3 nucleotides are TGTGCCAGCAAAGGGACGGCAAATCAGCCCCAGCATTTT. Complete variable domain (other parts from reference TRBV28 and TRBJ1-5): DVKVTQSSRYLVKRTGEKVFLECVQDMDHENMFWYRQDPGLGLRLIYFSYDVKMKEKGDIPEGYSVSREKKERFSLILESASTNQTSMYLCASKGTANQPQHFGDGTRLSIL.